This TCR beta chain was captured by sequencing in a study of T cell changes during pregnancy in multiple sclerosis. Some clones are missing from TCRdb's copy, which holds only in-frame ones; the method was immunoSEQ multiplex PCR. The sample includes around 50,000 clones, 80% to 90% of them seen just once. This sequence was found in a human donor whose cells served as feeder cells for cultures in a pregnancy study. The source material was peripheral blood from another person, used as feeder cells.

The DNA for the CDR3 is TGTGCCAGTAGTATCTTGGCAGGGACGAACACCGGGGAGCTGTTTTTT. It codes for CASSILAGTNTGELFF. The genes are TRBV19 and TRBJ2-2, with D possibly TRBD1 on 5 matching bases. The CDR3 runs to 16 residues. From germline, CDR1 is LNHDA and CDR2 SQIVND (reference sequence). V was clipped by 3 bases and J by 0 bases, with 11 bases between them.